This T cell receptor beta chain is drawn from a study of T cell responses to AZD1222 COVID-19 vaccine. Analysis merged second doses at about 4 or about 12 weeks. Assay: immunoSEQ multiplex PCR; the TCRdb copy retains only in-frame clones and omits some. Of 130,000 or so clones in the sample, about 91% are singletons; the top ten hold 1.5% to 2%. This clone has just one count. The antigen is not known. Trimming left V 5 bases short and J 7 bases short, with 18 bases between. Germline V CDR1 and CDR2: SGHNT, YENEEA. CDR3 length: 15 amino acids. Study observations and caveats: White British people made up most donors, females outnumbered males, and clonal diversity was possibly underestimated. With dominance at 160-218 and 743-854, vaccine-associated CD4 TCRs spanned spike. Recipients of two AZD1222 doses showed rising Spike-specific TCR breadth and depth.

J is TRBJ2-1 and V is TRBV11-3, with D perhaps matching TRBD2 (6 bases). The sample was peripheral blood, taken 28 days after the second AZD1222 dose. This TCR was sampled from an adult who received the AZD1222 COVID-19 vaccine. Written as DNA, the CDR3 is TGTGCCAGCAGCCCCCGGCGGGACTTCCGGAATGAGCAGTTCTTC. Protein sequence: CASSPRRDFRNEQFF.